The 11 T cell receptor beta chains presented below share a single source sample, sequenced in a study of beta chain features in type 1 diabetes. Study results and caveats: There was a moderate but significant shortening of TCRB CDR3s in all four CD4+ subsets of Type 1 diabetes patients.

Expressed TCRB transcripts were sequenced, since all the RNA that had been isolated was reverse transcribed. The method was immunoSEQ multiplex PCR; TCRdb's version includes in-frame clones alone and lacks a portion of them. The data show roughly 730,000 clones, under 15% seen once. Their cognate antigens are unknown. Sequencing used naive CD4+ T cells from blood. These receptors originate from a man aged 18-30 years with type 1 diabetes.

The gene calls are TRBV19 and TRBJ1-6, with 8 bases identical to TRBD1. J was trimmed by 8 bases and V by 5 bases; bases with no gene match: 8. The CDR3 consists of 15 residues. Germline assignment: CDR1 LNHDA and CDR2 SQIVND (reference sequence). For the CDR3, the DNA is TGTGCCAGTAGTTCCCCGACAGGGGTAGATTCACCCCTCCACTTT. It specifies CASSSPTGVDSPLHF. The variable domain in full, completed from reference TRBV19 and TRBJ1-6, reads DGGITQSPKYLFRKEGQNVTLSCEQNLNHDAMYWYRQDPGQGLRLIYYSQIVNDFQKGDIAEGYSVSREKKESFPLTVTSAQKNPTAFYLCASSSPTGVDSPLHFGNGTRLTVT.

CDR3 amino acids: CASSLEGFPYEQYF. The CDR3, as DNA: TGTGCCAGCAGTTTGGAGGGGTTTCCCTACGAGCAGTACTTC. This chain uses TRBV28 with TRBJ2-7, with D perhaps TRBD2 (6 bases). The CDR3 contains 14 residues. Germline loops: CDR1 MDHEN, CDR2 SYDVKM. Trimming pared 3 bases from V and 2 bases from J, leaving 11 bases between.

This clone was counted only a few times. CDR3 sequence (DNA): TGTGCCAGCAGCCAACAGGGTCCAGATACGCAGTATTTT. As protein: CASSQQGPDTQYF. The V call is TRBV14, the J call TRBJ2-3; D is possibly TRBD1 (5 bases). The V end was cut by 2 bases, the J end by 4 bases, with 7 bases between. CDR1 is SGHDN and CDR2 is FVKESK in the germline V gene. This CDR3 region has 13 residues.

In its sample, this clone was seen a few times. The V gene is TRBV4-1, the J gene TRBJ2-5; 8 bases fit TRBD1. With V trimmed by 4 bases and J by 8 bases, 6 bases remained unmatched. Germline CDR1 reads MGHRA; CDR2 reads YSYEKL. This CDR3 has 13 residues. The CDR3 region is CASSPADRETQYF. The CDR3 DNA follows: TGCGCCAGCAGCCCCGCGGACAGGGAAACCCAGTACTTC.

The chain has TRBV10-3 and TRBJ1-6; D is uncertain. V lost 3 bases, J lost 11 bases, and 8 bases lay in between. The CDR3 runs 12 residues. CDR1 is ENHRY and CDR2 is SYGVKD in the germline V gene. CDR3 sequence: CAISETEAPLHF. The CDR3 DNA sequence: TGTGCCATCAGTGAAACAGAAGCACCCCTCCACTTT.

This chain joins TRBV29-1 and TRBJ1-2; 7 nucleotides line up with TRBD1. The junction had 17 bases not matched to a gene; V was cut back by 1 base and J by 6 bases. Germline-derived CDR1 and CDR2 are SQVTM and ANQGSEA. This CDR3 is built from 17 residues. The CDR3 is CSVEVLSYRRGGNGYTF. In DNA form, the CDR3 reads TGCAGCGTTGAAGTGTTATCCTATAGGAGAGGGGGCAATGGCTACACCTTC.

This chain connects TRBV19 to TRBJ1-1, with TRBD1 identical over 11 bases. V was pared by 6 bases and J by 0 bases, with 3 bases of the junction left unmatched. Germline CDR1 LNHDA, CDR2 SQIVND (reference sequence). This CDR3 has 15 amino acids. CDR3 loop: CASRGQGGMNTEAFF. The CDR3 DNA reads as TGTGCCAGTAGGGGACAGGGGGGCATGAACACTGAAGCTTTCTTT.

There are a few counts of this clone. The rearrangement joins TRBV20-1 to TRBJ1-1; no reliable D call. CDR3 length equals 11 residues. The germline CDR1 and CDR2 sequences are DFQATT and SNEGSKA (reference sequence). Trimming stripped 2 bases from V and 7 bases from J, with 8 bases between. Here the CDR3 DNA reads TGCAGTGCTAGATTTTACAGTGAAGCTTTCTTT. Amino acid sequence: CSARFYSEAFF.

Only a few counts were recorded for this clone. The chain is built from TRBV5-1 and TRBJ2-5, with D perhaps TRBD1 (6 bases). V was pared by 5 bases and J by 7 bases, with 24 bases between. This CDR3 has 16 amino acids. Per germline, CDR1 SGHRS and CDR2 YFSETQ. CDR3 region: CASRPPGTPTRGTQYF. CDR3 coding DNA: TGCGCCAGCAGACCACCCGGGACACCCACCCGGGGGACCCAGTACTTC.

This clone was detected a few times. The rearrangement joins TRBV10-2 to TRBJ2-3, with 10 bases fitting TRBD1. The germline CDR1 and CDR2 sequences are WSHSY and SAAADI. The CDR3 consists of 15 residues. Trimming at V came to 4 bases and at J to 1 base, leaving 2 bases not matched to a gene. As DNA, the CDR3 is TGCGCCAGCAGTGGCGGGACAGGGGGCACAGATACGCAGTATTTT. Translating it yields CASSGGTGGTDTQYF.

The chain couples TRBV7-9 to TRBJ2-5, with 12 bases fitting TRBD2. V gave up 5 bases and J gave up 5 bases; unmatched junction bases: 6. The germline CDR1 and CDR2 sequences are SEHNR and FQNEAQ (reference sequence). CDR3 length equals 15 residues. CDR3 sequence reads: CASSPLAGGPETQYF. The CDR3 DNA is TGTGCCAGCAGCCCTCTAGCGGGGGGGCCTGAGACCCAGTACTTC.